The 25 T cell receptor beta chains listed next were all sequenced from one sample in a study of blood T cell repertoires in COVID-19. The method was immunoSEQ multiplex PCR; TCRdb's version includes in-frame clones alone and lacks a portion of them. The sample consists of more than 300,000 clones, roughly 90% of them appearing once. The sequencing sample was made of PBMCs or T cells enriched from blood (not recorded which). All receptors come from a woman in her twenties or thirties who had been exposed to COVID-19.

This chain joins TRBV5-1 and TRBJ2-3, with 9 bases matching TRBD2. V lost 0 bases to trimming and J lost 5 bases; unmatched junction nucleotides: 4. Germline CDR1 is SGHRS and CDR2 is YFSETQ. The CDR3 sequence is 15 residues long. This chain's CDR3 is CASSLAETSGDTQYF. The CDR3 DNA reads as TGCGCCAGCAGCTTGGCCGAGACTAGCGGAGATACGCAGTATTTT.

This rearrangement joins TRBV7-9 to TRBJ1-1, with a weak D call TRBD1 (6 bases). V dropped 1 base and J dropped 2 bases, with 17 bases sitting between them. The CDR3 consists of 17 residues. Per the germline V gene, CDR1 is SEHNR and CDR2 is FQNEAQ (reference sequence). The CDR3 region has the DNA TGTGCCAGCAGCTTAGGGCCCGGGCAGGGGAAAAACACTGAAGCTTTCTTT. Its translation: CASSLGPGQGKNTEAFF.

The V and J genes are TRBV25-1 and TRBJ1-6; possibly TRBD1 for D (5 bases). Germline CDR1 MGHDK, CDR2 SYGVNS. V lost 5 bases, J lost 5 bases, and 19 bases lay in between. CDR3 length equals 17 residues. The CDR3 protein is CASSPHQTGGHNSPLHF. As DNA, the CDR3 is TGTGCCAGCAGTCCCCATCAAACGGGGGGTCATAATTCACCCCTCCACTTT.

The chain combines TRBV6-1 with TRBJ2-7; D is uncertain. The CDR3 is 16 amino acids. V was clipped by 0 bases and J by 2 bases, with 14 bases between them. CDR1 and CDR2 (germline): MNHNS, SASEGT. The CDR3 protein is CASSEASVLDTYEQYF. The DNA of the CDR3 is TGTGCCAGCAGTGAAGCGTCAGTTCTAGATACCTACGAGCAGTACTTC.

J is TRBJ2-5 and V is TRBV20-1, with D unresolved. The CDR3 contains 10 residues. The germline V gene has CDR1 DFQATT and CDR2 SNEGSKA (reference sequence). V was cut by 7 bases and J by 4 bases, with 7 bases left in between. The CDR3 sequence is CSVLRETQYF. CDR3 bases: TGCAGTGTCCTTCGAGAGACCCAGTACTTC.

This chain links TRBV24-1 with TRBJ1-3, with a possible D match to TRBD1 (6 bases). V was clipped by 4 bases and J by 4 bases, with 7 bases between them. CDR1 is KGHDR and CDR2 is SFDVKD in the germline V gene. The CDR3 sequence is 13 residues long. Written as DNA, the CDR3 is TGTGCCACCAGTGAACAGGGAGGAAACACCATATATTTT. Amino acids: CATSEQGGNTIYF.

CDR3 bases: TGTGCCAGCAGGACCCCAGGGGACCCTCGTGGCTACACCTTC. It is translated as CASRTPGDPRGYTF. This rearrangement joins TRBV6-5 to TRBJ1-2; D perhaps matches TRBD1 (6 bases). The CDR3 contains 14 residues. Germline CDR1 reads MNHEY; CDR2 reads SVGAGI. Trimming removed 6 bases at V and 7 bases at J, with 18 bases between.

The chain is built from TRBV9 and TRBJ2-3; weak D call: TRBD1 (5 bases). The CDR3 is 15 amino acids. Germline CDR1 is SGDLS and CDR2 is YYNGEE. The V end lost 0 bases, the J end lost 3 bases, and 11 bases lay between the germline ends. CDR3 nucleotides: TGTGCCAGCAGCGTAGAAGGGGCACGGACAGATACGCAGTATTTT. Encoded protein: CASSVEGARTDTQYF.

This clone is a singleton in its sample. The rearrangement uses TRBV29-1 and TRBJ1-3; 7 bases agree with TRBD1. V lost 5 bases to trimming and J lost 4 bases; unmatched junction nucleotides: 8. The CDR3 is 14 amino acids. Germline CDR1 is SQVTM and CDR2 is ANQGSEA. The CDR3 region has the DNA TGCAGCGTTTCGGGACAGCTGGCCGGAAACACCATATATTTT. It is translated as CSVSGQLAGNTIYF.

The V call is TRBV15, the J call TRBJ2-1; 11 nucleotides align to TRBD2. With V trimmed by 2 bases and J by 4 bases, 7 bases remained unmatched. The germline V gene encodes CDR1 LNHNV and CDR2 YYDKDF (reference sequence). The CDR3 extends over 17 amino acids. The CDR3 bases are TGTGCCACCAGCAGACTCCCGACTAGCGGGGCTTACAATGAGCAGTTCTTC. It specifies CATSRLPTSGAYNEQFF.

The J gene is TRBJ1-3, the V gene TRBV10-3; D is unclear. V lost 11 bases and J lost 0, with 17 bases in between. Germline values: CDR1 ENHRY, CDR2 SYGVKD. The CDR3 sequence is 15 residues long. CDR3 in DNA: TGTGCCCACGGCGACACGACAAACTCTGGAAACACCATATATTTT. It is translated as CAHGDTTNSGNTIYF.

The CDR3 protein is CASSLLSGLSDNEQFF. CDR3 bases: TGTGCCAGCAGCTTATTGAGTGGACTATCGGACAATGAGCAGTTCTTC. The chain is built from TRBV7-8 and TRBJ2-1, with a possible D match to TRBD2 (6 bases). This CDR3 contains 16 residues. Germline CDR1 reads SGHVS; CDR2 reads FQNEAQ. The germline V and J ends were trimmed by 2 bases and 5 bases, with 16 bases remaining between them. Based on the CDR3 plus reference TRBV7-8 and TRBJ2-1, the full variable domain is GAGVSQSPRYKVAKRGQDVALRCDPISGHVSLFWYQQALGQGPEFLTYFQNEAQLDKSGLPSDRFFAERPEGSVSTLKIQRTQQEDSAVYLCASSLLSGLSDNEQFFGPGTRLTVL.

This clone appeared a single time. V gene TRBV5-8 combines with J gene TRBJ1-1; 9 nucleotides agree with TRBD1. Germline V CDR1 and CDR2: SGHTS, YDEGEE. V shed 1 base, J shed 6 bases, and the junction held 7 bases outside the gene matches. The CDR3 has 15 residues. The CDR3 region has the DNA TGTGCCAGCAGCTTGAATCGGGACAGGGTCTCTGAAGCTTTCTTT. Residues: CASSLNRDRVSEAFF.

J is TRBJ2-5 and V is TRBV11-3; 7 bases map to TRBD2. The CDR3 totals 15 residues. The germline V gene has CDR1 SGHNT and CDR2 YENEEA. With 2 bases clipped from V and 0 bases from J, the junction kept 3 bases outside the gene matches. CDR3 residues: CASSLMGGYQETQYF. The CDR3 DNA is TGTGCCAGCAGCTTAATGGGGGGGTACCAAGAGACCCAGTACTTC.

This clone came up once. The chain joins TRBV24-1 to TRBJ2-1; maybe TRBD1 (7 bases). CDR3 length equals 14 residues. V was shortened by 3 bases and J by 15 bases, with 20 bases between the two germline ends. Germline V gene sequence: CDR1 KGHDR, CDR2 SFDVKD. The CDR3 spells CATSDPGGGLGLFF. The CDR3 region has the DNA TGTGCCACCAGTGATCCCGGAGGGGGCCTGGGGCTGTTCTTC.

V usage is TRBV27 and J usage is TRBJ1-2; 7 bases are shared with TRBD1. Germline CDR1 and CDR2: MNHEY and SMNVEV (reference sequence). CDR3 length equals 14 residues. J lost 3 bases, V lost 8 bases, and 9 bases had no gene match. The CDR3 DNA reads as TGTGCCAGCGCGTTAACAGGGGTTGACTATGGCTACACCTTC. This sequence encodes CASALTGVDYGYTF.

The rearrangement links TRBV3-1 (or the pseudogene TRBV3-2) to TRBJ1-2, with D unresolved. This CDR3 has 16 residues. CDR1 and CDR2 from the germline V gene are LGHDT and YNNKEL (reference sequence). V lost 5 bases to trimming and J lost 3 bases, with 19 bases between them. CDR3 in amino acids: CASSESSSRWDYGYTF. The CDR3 region has the DNA TGTGCCAGCAGCGAGTCCTCTAGTCGTTGGGACTATGGCTACACCTTC.

The chain couples TRBV5-1 to TRBJ1-1; the match to TRBD1 covers 8 bases. The length of the CDR3 is 16 residues. Germline V gives CDR1 SGHRS, CDR2 YFSETQ. V lost 0 bases to trimming and J lost 3 bases; unmatched junction nucleotides: 7. The DNA of the CDR3 is TGCGCCAGCAGCTTGGCCCCGACAGGGGTGGACACTGAAGCTTTCTTT. The encoded protein is CASSLAPTGVDTEAFF.

The chain is built from TRBV7-9 and TRBJ2-1, with 14 bases matching TRBD2. V lost 4 bases and J lost 9; bases outside the gene matches: 8. Germline V gene data show CDR1 as SEHNR and CDR2 as FQNEAQ (reference sequence). The CDR3 length is 16 residues. The CDR3 reads CASSSWTSGGLGEQFF. The CDR3 coding sequence is TGTGCCAGCAGCTCCTGGACTAGCGGGGGGCTAGGTGAGCAGTTCTTC.

With respect to this clone: Other DNA sequences in this specimen translate into the identical CDR3. The rearrangement links TRBV2 to TRBJ2-1; D is possibly TRBD1 (5 bases). The CDR3 has 14 amino acids. CDR1 is SNHLY and CDR2 is FYNNEI in the germline V gene. Deletions cut 1 base from V and 3 bases from J, with 7 bases between. In DNA, the CDR3 is TGTGCCAGCAGTGAAGGGGGCAGCTACAATGAGCAGTTCTTC. Protein sequence: CASSEGGSYNEQFF.

V and J are TRBV7-9 and TRBJ2-3, with a tentative D call TRBD2 (6 bases). V lost 5 bases, J lost 2 bases, and 11 bases lay in between. The length of the CDR3 is 14 residues. CDR1 and CDR2 from the germline V gene are SEHNR and FQNEAQ (reference sequence). The DNA for the CDR3 is TGTGCCAGCAGCACGCGGACTACCACAGATACGCAGTATTTT. Amino acids: CASSTRTTTDTQYF. Drawing the rest from reference TRBV7-9 and TRBJ2-3, the complete variable domain is DTGVSQNPRHKITKRGQNVTFRCDPISEHNRLYWYRQTLGQGPEFLTYFQNEAQLEKSRLLSDRFSAERPKGSFSTLEIQRTEQGDSAMYLCASSTRTTTDTQYFGPGTRLTVL.

The rearrangement uses TRBV9 and TRBJ2-1; the match to TRBD2 covers 7 bases. Germline V gene data show CDR1 as SGDLS and CDR2 as YYNGEE. The CDR3 has 15 amino acids. Trimming cost V 4 bases and J 7 bases; bases outside gene matches: 11. The CDR3, as DNA: TGTGCCAGCAGCCTCGTAGGGAGGGGAGGGAATGAGCAGTTCTTC. Its protein is CASSLVGRGGNEQFF.

J is TRBJ2-7 and V is TRBV12-3 or TRBV12-4; a possible D gene is TRBD1 (5 bases). This CDR3 region has 13 residues. The germline V and J ends were trimmed by 5 bases and 0 bases, with 8 bases remaining between them. This CDR3 reads CASSERGSYEQYF. The CDR3 nucleotides are TGTGCCAGCAGTGAAAGGGGCTCCTACGAGCAGTACTTC.

The genes are TRBV9 and TRBJ2-7, with D perhaps matching TRBD1 (6 bases). The CDR3 length is 14 residues. The V end lost 4 bases, the J end lost 0 bases, and 11 bases lay between the germline ends. CDR1 is SGDLS and CDR2 is YYNGEE in the germline V gene. This CDR3 is CASSIDRYSYEQYF. The CDR3 nucleotides read TGTGCCAGCAGCATTGACAGGTACTCCTACGAGCAGTACTTC.

Here the CDR3 reads CAISEVDRSLYEQYF. The CDR3, as DNA: TGTGCCATCAGTGAAGTGGACAGGTCGCTCTACGAGCAGTACTTC. The chain carries TRBV10-3 and TRBJ2-7, with TRBD1 identical over 7 bases. CDR1 is ENHRY and CDR2 is SYGVKD in the germline V gene. V shed 3 bases and J 3 bases; nucleotides not matched to a gene: 8. This CDR3 contains 15 residues.